These 27 T cell receptor beta chains came from one sample sequenced in a study of identifying expanded T cells in peripheral blood. The repertoire was sequenced with immunoSEQ multiplex PCR; TCRdb's copy has only in-frame clones and lacks some. The sample has about 100,000 clones, approximately 88% seen once. The specimen was blood. The source is a person aged 18 to 70 in good health.

The V gene is TRBV7-9, the J gene TRBJ2-7, with D tentatively TRBD1 (5 bases). Germline CDR1 SEHNR, CDR2 FQNEAQ (reference sequence). V dropped 1 base and J dropped 5 bases, with 9 bases sitting between them. The CDR3 sequence is 13 residues long. DNA for the CDR3: TGTGCCAGCAGCTTAGAAGGGGCAGACGAGCAGTACTTC. Protein: CASSLEGADEQYF.

This clone turned up a few times. The genes are TRBV5-1 and TRBJ2-1; 12 nucleotides agree with TRBD2. Germline CDR1 reads SGHRS; CDR2 reads YFSETQ. This CDR3 is built from 17 residues. The V segment lost 0 bases and the J segment 4 bases; nucleotides outside the gene matches: 5. Here the CDR3 reads CASSLGAGLAGYNEQFF. In DNA form, the CDR3 reads TGCGCCAGCAGCTTGGGGGCGGGACTAGCGGGTTACAATGAGCAGTTCTTC.

J is TRBJ1-1 and V is TRBV27; D ambiguous. Germline CDR1 MNHEY, CDR2 SMNVEV (reference sequence). There are 13 residues in the CDR3. V gave up 2 bases and J gave up 2 bases, with 6 bases separating them. CDR3 sequence reads: CASSLQRNTEAFF. The CDR3 nucleotides are TGTGCCAGCAGTTTACAGAGAAACACTGAAGCTTTCTTT.

The chain combines TRBV13 with TRBJ1-1; 7 positions match TRBD1. The ends lost 4 bases at V and 2 bases at J; junction bases unmatched: 13. CDR1 and CDR2 (germline): PRHDT, FYEKMQ (reference sequence). The CDR3 loop spans 17 amino acids. CDR3 in amino acids: CASSSTSDRVLNTEAFF. DNA for the CDR3: TGTGCCAGCAGCTCAACCTCCGACAGGGTGCTCAACACTGAAGCTTTCTTT.

This clone was seen only once. The V and J genes are TRBV6-5 and TRBJ2-2; D might be TRBD1 (6 bases). There are 15 residues in the CDR3. Trimming removed 6 bases from V and 1 base from J, with 12 bases in between. The V gene's germline CDR1 is MNHEY and CDR2 SVGAGI. The CDR3 reads CASRTEGQNTGELFF. The CDR3 nucleotides are TGTGCCAGCAGGACAGAGGGACAGAACACCGGGGAGCTGTTTTTT.

This sequence joins TRBV6-5 and TRBJ1-1; 7 nucleotides agree with TRBD1. CDR3 length: 14 residues. Germline CDR1 MNHEY, CDR2 SVGAGI. V dropped 2 bases and J dropped 2; count of bases not matched to a gene: 2. For the CDR3, the DNA is TGTGCCAGCAGTTACCCAGGGGGAAACACTGAAGCTTTCTTT. It translates to CASSYPGGNTEAFF.

The chain couples TRBV12-5 to TRBJ1-2; D not certain. There are 11 residues in the CDR3. V lost 7 bases, J lost 5 bases, and 8 bases lay in between. Germline CDR1 is LGHNT and CDR2 is FRNRAP. CDR3 residues: CASEFGYGYTF. The CDR3 DNA is TGTGCTAGTGAATTCGGTTATGGCTACACCTTC.

This clone was counted a few times. V gene TRBV19 combines with J gene TRBJ1-5, with D possibly being TRBD1 (6 bases). The CDR3 spans 15 residues. The V gene's germline CDR1 is LNHDA and CDR2 SQIVND (reference sequence). Trimming left V 3 bases short and J 7 bases short, with 16 bases between. CDR3 nucleotide sequence: TGTGCCAGTAGTATTGGGGGGGGGCCAGGACAGCCCCAGCATTTT. This gives the protein CASSIGGGPGQPQHF.

The chain is built from TRBV23-1 and TRBJ1-6; D is ambiguous. TRBV23-1 is reported as an ORF; its role is uncertain. The V end lost 2 bases, the J end lost 8 bases, and 10 bases lay between the germline ends. This CDR3 has 14 amino acids. CDR3 sequence reads: CASSQPDGDSPLHF. Here the CDR3 DNA reads TGCGCCAGCAGTCAACCGGACGGTGATTCACCCCTCCACTTT.

The rearrangement uses TRBV30 and TRBJ2-7, with TRBD1 matching over 7 bases. V lost 2 bases to trimming and J lost 1 base; unmatched junction nucleotides: 5. The germline V gene has CDR1 GTSNPN and CDR2 SVGIG (reference sequence). There are 14 residues in the CDR3. CDR3 residues: CAWSLQGWSYEQYF. The CDR3 DNA reads TGTGCCTGGAGTCTACAGGGGTGGTCCTACGAGCAGTACTTC. The full variable domain, in which reference TRBV30 and TRBJ2-7 provide the parts outside the CDR3, is SQTIHQWPATLVQPVGSPLSLECTVEGTSNPNLYWYRQAAGRGLQLLFYSVGIGQISSEVPQNLSASRPQDRQFILSSKKLLLSDSGFYLCAWSLQGWSYEQYFGPGTRLTVT.

This rearrangement joins TRBV7-3 to TRBJ1-2; weak D call: TRBD1 (5 bases). V lost 2 bases and J 4 bases, leaving 11 bases between the germline ends. The CDR3 sequence is 14 residues long. Germline V gene sequence: CDR1 SGHTA, CDR2 FQGTGA. The CDR3 bases are TGTGCCAGCAGCTTAGGGGGGTCGGCCTATGGCTACACCTTC. It codes for CASSLGGSAYGYTF.

This CDR3 is CASSMVTPTYEQYF. The CDR3 DNA reads TGTGCCAGTAGTATGGTGACACCGACCTACGAGCAGTACTTC. V is TRBV19 and J is TRBJ2-7; the D is unclear. V dropped 3 bases and J dropped 2 bases, with 11 bases sitting between them. The CDR3 loop spans 14 amino acids. Germline lookup yields CDR1 LNHDA and CDR2 SQIVND (reference sequence). Full variable domain (rest looked up from reference TRBV19 and TRBJ2-7): DGGITQSPKYLFRKEGQNVTLSCEQNLNHDAMYWYRQDPGQGLRLIYYSQIVNDFQKGDIAEGYSVSREKKESFPLTVTSAQKNPTAFYLCASSMVTPTYEQYFGPGTRLTVT.

The V gene is TRBV10-3, the J gene TRBJ2-1; 7 bases line up with TRBD1. The CDR3 covers 14 residues. Germline CDR1 reads ENHRY; CDR2 reads SYGVKD. J gave up 6 bases and V 4 bases, and 6 bases lay outside the gene matches. The CDR3 is CAISAGGRVNEQFF. The CDR3 DNA follows: TGTGCCATCAGTGCAGGGGGTAGAGTCAATGAGCAGTTCTTC.

The chain is built from TRBV6-6 and TRBJ2-5; D is uncertain. From germline, CDR1 is MNHNY and CDR2 SVGAGI (reference sequence). Trimming removed 4 bases at V and 5 bases at J, with 8 bases between. The CDR3 has 12 amino acids. The CDR3 is CASSSRYETQYF. CDR3 bases: TGTGCCAGCAGTTCACGATACGAGACCCAGTACTTC.

The rearrangement uses TRBV4-1 and TRBJ1-5, with 7 bases fitting TRBD1. Germline V gives CDR1 MGHRA, CDR2 YSYEKL. This CDR3 is 16 amino acids long. J gave up 7 bases and V 1 base, and 10 bases lay outside the gene matches. CDR3 region: CASSQVGQTINQPQHF. CDR3 sequence (DNA): TGCGCCAGCAGCCAAGTGGGACAGACAATCAACCAGCCCCAGCATTTT.

This chain links TRBV6-1 with TRBJ1-1; TRBD1 matches 11 bases. The V gene's germline CDR1 is MNHNS and CDR2 SASEGT. Trimming at V came to 4 bases and at J to 5 bases, leaving 3 bases not matched to a gene. The CDR3 extends over 14 amino acids. CDR3 in amino acids: CASSGTGGLTEAFF. CDR3 DNA: TGTGCCAGCAGTGGGACAGGGGGCTTGACTGAAGCTTTCTTT.

This clone has just one count. The chain has TRBV6-6 and TRBJ1-5, with D possibly matching TRBD1 (5 bases). The CDR3 loop spans 14 amino acids. V lost 2 bases and J 0 bases, leaving 5 bases between the germline ends. Per germline, CDR1 MNHNY and CDR2 SVGAGI (reference sequence). CDR3 nucleotide sequence: TGTGCCAGCAGTTACAGGGGTAGCAATCAGCCCCAGCATTTT. This sequence encodes CASSYRGSNQPQHF.

This rearrangement joins TRBV29-1 to TRBJ2-1; D is uncertain. The CDR3 loop spans 12 amino acids. Deletions cut 6 bases from V and 3 bases from J, with 9 bases between. Germline CDR1 reads SQVTM; CDR2 reads ANQGSEA. CDR3 protein: CSVPLRYNEQFF. In nucleotides, the CDR3 is TGCAGCGTCCCCCTGCGCTACAATGAGCAGTTCTTC.

The chain combines TRBV7-3 with TRBJ2-3, with D perhaps matching TRBD2 (6 bases). CDR1 and CDR2 from the germline V gene are SGHTA and FQGTGA. This CDR3 contains 14 residues. Trimming left V 5 bases short and J 3 bases short, with 12 bases between. The CDR3 DNA reads as TGTGCCAGCAGCCCGGGACTCCAAACAGATACGCAGTATTTT. It encodes CASSPGLQTDTQYF.

V is TRBV20-1 and J is TRBJ2-7, with a weak D call TRBD2 (5 bases). There are 11 residues in the CDR3. The V and J ends lost 6 bases and 5 bases respectively, with 11 bases between them. Germline V lookup: CDR1 DFQATT, CDR2 SNEGSKA (reference sequence). CDR3 nucleotides: TGCAGTGCCCCGAGGGCCAACGAGCAGTACTTC. This codes for CSAPRANEQYF.

The chain carries TRBV10-1 and TRBJ2-1; D is possibly TRBD1 (6 bases). V gave up 6 bases and J gave up 0 bases, with 15 bases separating them. This CDR3 is built from 16 residues. The V gene's germline CDR1 is WNHNN and CDR2 SYGVQD (reference sequence). The CDR3 DNA reads as TGCGCCAGCAGGGGGCAGGGGCAGAGCTCCTACAATGAGCAGTTCTTC. It encodes CASRGQGQSSYNEQFF.

V gene TRBV2 combines with J gene TRBJ1-5; the D is unclear. The CDR3 consists of 12 residues. V was cut by 2 bases and J by 6 bases, with 5 bases left in between. Germline loops: CDR1 SNHLY, CDR2 FYNNEI. CDR3 nucleotide sequence: TGTGCCAGCAGTGAAACCGCTCAGCCCCAGCATTTT. Its protein is CASSETAQPQHF. The complete variable domain, with remaining parts taken from reference TRBV2 and TRBJ1-5, reads EPEVTQTPSHQVTQMGQEVILRCVPISNHLYFYWYRQILGQKVEFLVSFYNNEISEKSEIFDDQFSVERPDGSNFTLKIRSTKLEDSAMYFCASSETAQPQHFGDGTRLSIL.

The rearrangement uses TRBV13 and TRBJ1-2; perhaps TRBD1 as D (5 bases). The V end lost 5 bases, the J end lost 8 bases, and 18 bases lay between the germline ends. The germline V gene has CDR1 PRHDT and CDR2 FYEKMQ (reference sequence). The CDR3 sequence is 14 residues long. CDR3 sequence reads: CASSPGVEGGGYTF. Written as DNA, the CDR3 is TGTGCCAGCAGCCCGGGGGTGGAGGGCGGAGGCTACACCTTC.

J is TRBJ2-7 and V is TRBV5-4; the match to TRBD1 covers 9 bases. The CDR3 covers 15 residues. CDR1 and CDR2 from the germline V gene are SGHNT and YYREEE (reference sequence). With V trimmed by 3 bases and J by 4 bases, 8 bases remained unmatched. CDR3 protein: CASSSQDRGIYEQYF. The DNA of the CDR3 is TGTGCCAGCAGCTCCCAGGACAGGGGTATTTACGAGCAGTACTTC.

This chain links TRBV5-1 with TRBJ1-2; D is possibly TRBD1 (5 bases). V was shortened by 4 bases and J by 8 bases, with 24 bases between the two germline ends. The CDR3 is 16 amino acids. The germline gives CDR1 SGHRS, CDR2 YFSETQ. CDR3 residues: CASSENGGRGWRGYTF. The CDR3 bases are TGCGCCAGCAGCGAAAACGGGGGAAGGGGATGGAGGGGCTACACCTTC.

V is TRBV23-1 and J is TRBJ1-1, with 10 nucleotides matching TRBD1. TRBV23-1 is an ORF; its function is uncertain. V lost 0 bases to trimming and J lost 1 base; unmatched junction nucleotides: 17. CDR3 length equals 21 residues. The CDR3 here is CASSQSRSTTGGEVRNTEAFF. In nucleotides, the CDR3 is TGCGCCAGCAGTCAATCGAGGTCCACGACAGGGGGCGAGGTCCGGAACACTGAAGCTTTCTTT.

V is TRBV4-3 and J is TRBJ1-4; 8 nucleotides match TRBD1. This CDR3 is built from 16 residues. Trimming at V came to 0 bases and at J to 6 bases, leaving 6 bases not matched to a gene. Germline assignment: CDR1 LGHNA and CDR2 YSLEER. The CDR3 here is CASSQDKGQGYEKLFF. The CDR3 nucleotides are TGCGCCAGCAGCCAAGATAAAGGACAGGGTTATGAAAAACTGTTTTTT.